One T cell receptor beta chain is described in this entry. Its antigen is as yet unknown. The entry originates in a study of Ad26.COV2.S vaccination and SARS-CoV-2 variants. Study-level background: In the study, Ad26.COV2.S was injected intramuscularly once, or twice 56 days apart.

Method: immunoSEQ multiplex PCR; TCRdb's copy keeps in-frame clones and lacks some. Here the sample spans roughly 400,000 clones, approximately 89% being singletons. Study-wide results and caveats: People given the vaccine had a wider spike-specific TCR breadth than placebo recipients did. The TCR-based breadth and depth measures might underestimate overall T cell responses.

The germline CDR1 and CDR2 sequences are SGHRS and YFSETQ. The CDR3 contains 14 residues. The ends lost 0 bases at V and 5 bases at J; junction bases unmatched: 1. The treatment: over 15 received Ad26.COV2.S at low or high dose, single or two shots; about 5 received placebo; per-sample allocation not given. Repertoires come from day 63 after the first vaccine or placebo injection. Source: peripheral blood, taken in a trial of Ad26.COV2.S vaccine versus placebo. This receptor was taken from a person aged 18 to 59 who received the Ad26.COV2.S COVID-19 vaccine or a placebo. The rearrangement uses TRBV5-1 and TRBJ1-5; 8 bases match TRBD1. The CDR3 nucleotides read TGCGCCAGCAGCTTGGACAGGGGGGATCAGCCCCAGCATTTT. Translating gives CASSLDRGDQPQHF.